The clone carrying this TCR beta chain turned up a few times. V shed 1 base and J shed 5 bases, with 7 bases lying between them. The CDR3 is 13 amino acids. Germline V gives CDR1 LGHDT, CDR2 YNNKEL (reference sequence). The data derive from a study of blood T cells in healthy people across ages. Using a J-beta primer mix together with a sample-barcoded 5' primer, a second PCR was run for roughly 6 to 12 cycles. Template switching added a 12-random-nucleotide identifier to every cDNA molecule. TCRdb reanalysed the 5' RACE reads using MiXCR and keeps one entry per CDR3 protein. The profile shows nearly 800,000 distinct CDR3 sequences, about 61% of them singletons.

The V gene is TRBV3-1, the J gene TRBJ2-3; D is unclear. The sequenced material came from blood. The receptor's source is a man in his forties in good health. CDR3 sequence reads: CASSQGSRDTQYF. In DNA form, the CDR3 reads TGTGCCAGCAGCCAAGGGAGTCGAGATACGCAGTATTTT.